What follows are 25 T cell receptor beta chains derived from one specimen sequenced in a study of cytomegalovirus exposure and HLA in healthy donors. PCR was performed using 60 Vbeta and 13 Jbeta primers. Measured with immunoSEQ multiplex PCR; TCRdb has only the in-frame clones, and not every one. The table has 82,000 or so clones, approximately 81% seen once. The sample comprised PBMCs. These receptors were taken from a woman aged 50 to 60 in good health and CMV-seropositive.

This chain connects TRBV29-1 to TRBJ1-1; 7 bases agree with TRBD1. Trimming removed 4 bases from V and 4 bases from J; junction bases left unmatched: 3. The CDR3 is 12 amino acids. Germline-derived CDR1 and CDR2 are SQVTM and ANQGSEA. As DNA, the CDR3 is TGCAGCGTTGTTGAGGGGGCCACTGAAGCTTTCTTT. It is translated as CSVVEGATEAFF.

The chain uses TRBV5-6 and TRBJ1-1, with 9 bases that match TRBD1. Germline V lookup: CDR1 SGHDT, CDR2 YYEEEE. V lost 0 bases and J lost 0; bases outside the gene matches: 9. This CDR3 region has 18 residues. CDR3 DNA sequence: TGTGCCAGCAGCTTGGAGGGACAGGGAGAACTCATGAACACTGAAGCTTTCTTT. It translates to CASSLEGQGELMNTEAFF.

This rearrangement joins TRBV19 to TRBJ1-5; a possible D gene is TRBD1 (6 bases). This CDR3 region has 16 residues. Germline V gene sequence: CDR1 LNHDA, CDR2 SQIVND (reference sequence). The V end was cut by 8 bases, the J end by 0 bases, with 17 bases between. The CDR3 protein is CASHAGTFYSNQPQHF. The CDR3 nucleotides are TGTGCCAGTCACGCCGGGACATTTTATAGCAATCAGCCCCAGCATTTT.

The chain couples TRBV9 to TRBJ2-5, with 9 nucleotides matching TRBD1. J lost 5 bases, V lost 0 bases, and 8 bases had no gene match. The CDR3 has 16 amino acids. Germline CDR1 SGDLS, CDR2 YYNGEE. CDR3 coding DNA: TGTGCCAGCAGCGTAGCTACAGGGGGCCGGAGGGAGACCCAGTACTTC. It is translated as CASSVATGGRRETQYF.

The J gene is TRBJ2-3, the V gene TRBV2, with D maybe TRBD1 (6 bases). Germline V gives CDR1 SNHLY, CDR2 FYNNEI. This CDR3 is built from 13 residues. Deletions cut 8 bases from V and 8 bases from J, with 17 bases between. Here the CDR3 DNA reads TGTGCCAGCCTTCTAGAAGGACAGCCTACGCAGTATTTT. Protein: CASLLEGQPTQYF. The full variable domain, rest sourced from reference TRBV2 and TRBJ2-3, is EPEVTQTPSHQVTQMGQEVILRCVPISNHLYFYWYRQILGQKVEFLVSFYNNEISEKSEIFDDQFSVERPDGSNFTLKIRSTKLEDSAMYFCASLLEGQPTQYFGPGTRLTVL.

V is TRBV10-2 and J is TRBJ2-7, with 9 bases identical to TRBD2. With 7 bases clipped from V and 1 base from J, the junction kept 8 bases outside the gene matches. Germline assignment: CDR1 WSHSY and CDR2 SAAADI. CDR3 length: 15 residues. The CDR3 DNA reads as TGCGCCAGCAACGAGGGACTAGCCTTTTCCTACGAGCAGTACTTC. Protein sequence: CASNEGLAFSYEQYF.

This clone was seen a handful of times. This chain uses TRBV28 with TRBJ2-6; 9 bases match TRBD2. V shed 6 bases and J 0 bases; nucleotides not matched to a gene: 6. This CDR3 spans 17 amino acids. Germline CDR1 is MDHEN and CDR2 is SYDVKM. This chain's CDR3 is CASSLAGKFSGANVLTF. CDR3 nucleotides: TGTGCCAGCAGCCTAGCGGGAAAGTTCTCTGGGGCCAACGTCCTGACTTTC.

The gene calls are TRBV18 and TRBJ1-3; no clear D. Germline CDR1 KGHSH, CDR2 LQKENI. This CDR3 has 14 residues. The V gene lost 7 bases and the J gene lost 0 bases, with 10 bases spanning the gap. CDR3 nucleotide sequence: TGTGCCAGCTATACCGGGAACTCTGGAAACACCATATATTTT. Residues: CASYTGNSGNTIYF.

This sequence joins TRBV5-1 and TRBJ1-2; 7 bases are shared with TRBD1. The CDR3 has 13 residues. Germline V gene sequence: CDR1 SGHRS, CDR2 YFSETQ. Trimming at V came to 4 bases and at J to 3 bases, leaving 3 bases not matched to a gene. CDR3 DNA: TGCGCCAGCAGCAATACAGGGGACTATGGCTACACCTTC. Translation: CASSNTGDYGYTF.

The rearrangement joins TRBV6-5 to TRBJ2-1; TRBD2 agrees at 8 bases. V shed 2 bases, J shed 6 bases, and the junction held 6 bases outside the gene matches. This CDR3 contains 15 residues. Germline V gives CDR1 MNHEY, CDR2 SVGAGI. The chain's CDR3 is CASSYLVSGINEQFF. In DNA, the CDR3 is TGTGCCAGCAGTTACCTCGTTAGCGGGATCAATGAGCAGTTCTTC.

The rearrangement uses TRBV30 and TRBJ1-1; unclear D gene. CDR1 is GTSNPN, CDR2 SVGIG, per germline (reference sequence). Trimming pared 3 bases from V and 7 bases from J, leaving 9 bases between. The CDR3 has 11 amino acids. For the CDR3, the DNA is TGTGCCTGGAGCGGCGGCATTGAAGCTTTCTTT. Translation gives CAWSGGIEAFF.

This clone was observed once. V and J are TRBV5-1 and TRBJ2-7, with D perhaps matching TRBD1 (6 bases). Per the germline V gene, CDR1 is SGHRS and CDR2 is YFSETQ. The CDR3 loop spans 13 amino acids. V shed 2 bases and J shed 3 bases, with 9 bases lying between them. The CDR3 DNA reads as TGCGCCAGCAGCTTCAGGGGCGACTACGAGCAGTACTTC. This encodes CASSFRGDYEQYF. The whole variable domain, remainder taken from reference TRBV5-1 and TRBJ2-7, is KAGVTQTPRYLIKTRGQQVTLSCSPISGHRSVSWYQQTPGQGLQFLFEYFSETQRNKGNFPGRFSGRQFSNSRSEMNVSTLELGDSALYLCASSFRGDYEQYFGPGTRLTVT.

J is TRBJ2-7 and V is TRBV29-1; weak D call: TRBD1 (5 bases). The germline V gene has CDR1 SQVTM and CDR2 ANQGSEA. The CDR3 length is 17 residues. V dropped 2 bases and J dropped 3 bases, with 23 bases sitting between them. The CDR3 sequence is CSVESQGSRATGYEQYF. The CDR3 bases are TGCAGCGTTGAATCCCAGGGTAGTAGGGCTACAGGCTACGAGCAGTACTTC.

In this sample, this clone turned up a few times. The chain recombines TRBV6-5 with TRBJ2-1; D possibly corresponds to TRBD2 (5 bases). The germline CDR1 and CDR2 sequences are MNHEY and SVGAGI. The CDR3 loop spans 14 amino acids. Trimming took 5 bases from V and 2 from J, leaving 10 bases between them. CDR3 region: CASSGSEAYNEQFF. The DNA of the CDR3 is TGTGCCAGCAGTGGGAGCGAGGCCTACAATGAGCAGTTCTTC.

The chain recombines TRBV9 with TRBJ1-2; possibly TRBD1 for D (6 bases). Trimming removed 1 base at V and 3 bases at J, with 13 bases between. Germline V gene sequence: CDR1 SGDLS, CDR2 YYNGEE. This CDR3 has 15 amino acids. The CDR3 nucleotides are TGTGCCAGCAGCGTACAGGGGAATAAGGACTATGGCTACACCTTC. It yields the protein CASSVQGNKDYGYTF.

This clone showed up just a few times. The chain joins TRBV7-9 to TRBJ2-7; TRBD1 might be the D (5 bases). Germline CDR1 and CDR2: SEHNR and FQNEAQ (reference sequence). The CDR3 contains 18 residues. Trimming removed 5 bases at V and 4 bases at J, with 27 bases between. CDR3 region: CASSDLRPTGANNYEQYF. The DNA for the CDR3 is TGTGCCAGCAGCGACTTAAGGCCAACAGGAGCCAATAATTACGAGCAGTACTTC.

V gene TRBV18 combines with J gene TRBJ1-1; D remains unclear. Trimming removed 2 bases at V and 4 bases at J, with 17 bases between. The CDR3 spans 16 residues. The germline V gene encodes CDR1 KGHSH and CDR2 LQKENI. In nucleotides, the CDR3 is TGTGCCAGCTCACCAGCCGGGTCTTACAGCGGCACTGAAGCTTTCTTT. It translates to CASSPAGSYSGTEAFF. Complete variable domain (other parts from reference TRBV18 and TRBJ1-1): NAGVMQNPRHLVRRRGQEARLRCSPMKGHSHVYWYRQLPEEGLKFMVYLQKENIIDESGMPKERFSAEFPKEGPSILRIQQVVRGDSAAYFCASSPAGSYSGTEAFFGQGTRLTVV.

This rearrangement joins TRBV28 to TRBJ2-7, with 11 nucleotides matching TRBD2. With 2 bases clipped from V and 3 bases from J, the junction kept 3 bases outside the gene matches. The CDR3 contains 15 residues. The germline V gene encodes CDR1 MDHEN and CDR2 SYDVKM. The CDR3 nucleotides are TGTGCCAGCAGTTTAGGACTAGCGGGTATCTACGAGCAGTACTTC. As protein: CASSLGLAGIYEQYF. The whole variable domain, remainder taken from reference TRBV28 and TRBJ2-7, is DVKVTQSSRYLVKRTGEKVFLECVQDMDHENMFWYRQDPGLGLRLIYFSYDVKMKEKGDIPEGYSVSREKKERFSLILESASTNQTSMYLCASSLGLAGIYEQYFGPGTRLTVT.

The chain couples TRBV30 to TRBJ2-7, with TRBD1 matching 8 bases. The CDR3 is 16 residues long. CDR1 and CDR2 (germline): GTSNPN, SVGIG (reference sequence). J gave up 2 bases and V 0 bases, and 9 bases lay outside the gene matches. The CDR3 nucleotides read TGTGCCTGGAGTGTAAGTAAGCAGGGGGCCCCCTACGAGCAGTACTTC. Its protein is CAWSVSKQGAPYEQYF.

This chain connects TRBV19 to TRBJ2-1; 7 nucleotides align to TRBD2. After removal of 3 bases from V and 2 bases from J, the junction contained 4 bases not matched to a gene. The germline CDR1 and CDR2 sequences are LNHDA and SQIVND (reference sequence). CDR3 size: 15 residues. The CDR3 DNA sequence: TGTGCCAGTAGTATCGTCGGGGGGACCTACAATGAGCAGTTCTTC. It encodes CASSIVGGTYNEQFF.

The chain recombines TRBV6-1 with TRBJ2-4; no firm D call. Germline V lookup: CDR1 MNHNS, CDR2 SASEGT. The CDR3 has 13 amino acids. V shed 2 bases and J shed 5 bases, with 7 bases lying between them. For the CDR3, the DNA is TGTGCCAGCAGTGAACAGGCCCAAAACATTCAGTACTTC. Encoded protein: CASSEQAQNIQYF.

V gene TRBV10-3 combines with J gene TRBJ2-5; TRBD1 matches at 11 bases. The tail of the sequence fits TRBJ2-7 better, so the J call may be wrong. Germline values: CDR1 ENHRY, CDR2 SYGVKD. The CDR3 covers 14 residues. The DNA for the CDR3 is TGTGCCATCAGCCCCCGGACAGGGGGCAACGAGCAGTACTTC. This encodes CAISPRTGGNEQYF.

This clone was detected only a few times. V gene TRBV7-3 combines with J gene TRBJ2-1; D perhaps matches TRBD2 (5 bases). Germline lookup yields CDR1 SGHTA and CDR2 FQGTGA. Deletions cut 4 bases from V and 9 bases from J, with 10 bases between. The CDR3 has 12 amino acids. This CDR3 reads CASSSEVGEQFF. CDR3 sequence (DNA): TGTGCCAGCAGCTCGGAGGTGGGTGAGCAGTTCTTC.

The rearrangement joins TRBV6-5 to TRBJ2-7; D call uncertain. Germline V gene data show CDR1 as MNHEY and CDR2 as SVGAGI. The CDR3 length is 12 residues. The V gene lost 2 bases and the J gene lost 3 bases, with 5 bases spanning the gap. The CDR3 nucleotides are TGTGCCAGCAGTTACACGGGCTACGAGCAGTACTTC. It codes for CASSYTGYEQYF.

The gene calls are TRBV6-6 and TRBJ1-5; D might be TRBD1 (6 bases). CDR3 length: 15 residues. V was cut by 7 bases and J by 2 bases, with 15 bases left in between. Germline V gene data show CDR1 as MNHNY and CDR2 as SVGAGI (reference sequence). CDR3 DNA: TGTGCCAGCACACAGGGTTTGAATGGCAATCAGCCCCAGCATTTT. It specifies CASTQGLNGNQPQHF.